This is a list of T cell receptor beta chains from one sample in a study of T cell repertoires in cytomegalovirus infection. Their antigens remain unidentified. TCRdb re-derived calls from the reads in MiXCR, one entry per CDR3 protein. The sample records nearly 700,000 distinct CDR3 sequences, about 33% being singletons. The specimen was cultured PBMCs, collected from culture after CMV antigen stimulation. The origin of the receptors is a human donor in good health (CMV status not recorded). Some clones in this sample may be carry-over from other donors' samples. The CDR3 runs from the conserved cysteine through the conserved F or W. A D gene is named only where the DNA matches it firmly. Expanded clones get a size class; other rows say once, few or many, or leave the size out.

TRBJ2-5 TRBV7-2 few . TGTGCCAGCAGCTTGTGGCTTACGGAGACCCAGTACTTC CASSLWLTETQYF
TRBJ2-3 TRBV6-5 . TRBD2 TGTGCCAGCAGCCCAATAGCGGGAGGGGAAGATACGCAGTATTTT CASSPIAGGEDTQYF
TRBJ1-1 TRBV10-3 . . TGTGCCTCCGCCCCTCGACCGAACACTGAAGCTTTCTTT CASAPRPNTEAFF
TRBJ1-2 TRBV5-4 . . TGTGCCAGCAGCTACAACACAGGGATCGGCTACACCTTC CASSYNTGIGYTF
TRBJ2-2 TRBV25-1 . TRBD1 TGTGCCAGCAGGATAGGGACAGGGATGGTATCCGGGGAGCTGTTTTTT CASRIGTGMVSGELFF
TRBJ1-1 TRBV20-1 . TRBD1 TGCAGTGCTAGCAGGGGGCGCGTGAACACTGAAGCTTTCTTT CSASRGRVNTEAFF
TRBJ2-3 TRBV7-4 . TRBD1 TGTGCCAGCAGCATGACAGGGGGACATACGCAGTATTTT CASSMTGGHTQYF
TRBJ2-7 TRBV12-5 few . TGTGCTAGTGGTCAAGACACGTCCTACGAGCAGTACTTC CASGQDTSYEQYF
TRBJ2-2 TRBV6-5 . . TGTGCCAGCAGTTACGTCAGGGGAATCACCGGGGAGCTGTTTTTT CASSYVRGITGELFF
TRBJ1-6 TRBV19 . . TGTGCCAGCGGGGGGGGTTCACCCCTCCACTTT CASGGGSPLHF
TRBJ2-1 TRBV20-1 . TRBD2 TGCAGTGCTAGTGGTGGGCCTAGCGGGATAAGCTCCTACAATGAGCAGTTCTTC CSASGGPSGISSYNEQFF
TRBJ2-1 TRBV7-2 . . TGTGCCAGCGGTGGACGCCCCGAGACTTACAATGAGCAGTTCTTC CASGGRPETYNEQFF
TRBJ1-2 TRBV7-2 . . TGTGCCAGCAGCTTAGAAGCAGGGAGTGGCTACACCTTC CASSLEAGSGYTF
TRBJ1-5 TRBV27 few TRBD1 TGTGCCAGCAGCCCCTCGGGACAGGGGTGGCAGCCCCAGCATTTT CASSPSGQGWQPQHF
TRBJ1-4 TRBV28 . . TGTGCCAGCAGTTTTCGCCTCGGAGATGAAAAACTGTTTTTT CASSFRLGDEKLFF
TRBJ1-6 TRBV12-3/TRBV12-4 . . TGTGCCAGCAGTTTGCCGGGGGGCTCCCTCCACTTT CASSLPGGSLHF
TRBJ2-3 TRBV7-2 many . TGTGCCAGCAGCTTAGTGGGTAGTCATGATACGCAGTATTTT CASSLVGSHDTQYF
TRBJ2-2 TRBV27 . TRBD2 TGTGCCAGCAGTTCCCGGGTAGCGGGGTACACCGGGGAGCTGTTTTTT CASSSRVAGYTGELFF
TRBJ2-7 TRBV6-2/TRBV6-3 . . TGTGCCAGCAGTCCGAGGACAGCCACGGGGGCCGGCGAGCAGTACTTC CASSPRTATGAGEQYF
TRBJ2-1 TRBV5-4 few . TGTGCCAGCAGCTTAAAGGGCGGGGGCCCCCACAATGAGCAGTTCTTC CASSLKGGGPHNEQFF
TRBJ1-4 TRBV27 . . TGTGCCAGCAGTTCATACGGACGGCTGGAGGAAAAACTGTTTTTT CASSSYGRLEEKLFF
TRBJ2-2 TRBV2 . TRBD2 TGTGCCAGCAGTATTAGCGGGGGGAACACCGGGGAGCTGTTTTTT CASSISGGNTGELFF
TRBJ1-1 TRBV20-1 . . TGCAGTGCTAGAGATCATATCGGGGAGAGGGGCGAAGCTTTCTTT CSARDHIGERGEAFF
TRBJ2-7 TRBV7-2 many TRBD2 TGTGCCAGCAGCTTAGGACTAGCGGGACGTAGGGAGCAGTACTTC CASSLGLAGRREQYF
TRBJ2-3 TRBV7-2 . . TGTGCCAGCAGCTTAGCCCTGGGTGGCCGAAATACGCAGTATTTT CASSLALGGRNTQYF
TRBJ1-3 TRBV11-2 . . TGTGCCAGCAGCTTAGATGGCGGACGGAGGGTATATTTT CASSLDGGRRVYF
TRBJ1-5 TRBV12-3/TRBV12-4 . TRBD1 TGTGCCAGCAGGAGGACAGGGGGAGATCAGCCCCAGCATTTT CASRRTGGDQPQHF
TRBJ2-3 TRBV7-8 many . TGTGCCAGCAGCTTGAGTAATAGCGGAGGCACAGATACGCAGTATTTT CASSLSNSGGTDTQYF
TRBJ1-1 TRBV7-2 many . TGTGCCAGCAGCCGGAGGTCCAGGGCGACTACGACGAACACTGAAGCTTTCTTT CASSRRSRATTTNTEAFF
TRBJ2-5 TRBV7-8 few TRBD2 TGTGCCAGCAGCCTGGGCCCGGGACTAGCCCAAGAGACCCAGTACTTC CASSLGPGLAQETQYF
TRBJ1-2 TRBV6-1 few TRBD1 TGTGCCAGCAGTGAAGCCGGGGACAGAATCGGGGGCTACTATGGCTACACCTTC CASSEAGDRIGGYYGYTF
TRBJ2-5 TRBV5-4 . TRBD1 TGTGCCACGTCCCGGGACAGGGTTGAGACCCAGTACTTC CATSRDRVETQYF
TRBJ2-7 TRBV28 few . TGTGCCAGCAGTATTGACCCGGGCGAGCAGTACTTC CASSIDPGEQYF
TRBJ1-6 TRBV7-2 few . TGTGCCAGCAGCTTTCGGAATTCACCCCTCCACTTT CASSFRNSPLHF
TRBJ1-5 TRBV7-2 many . TGTGCCAGCGCAAGGGTCAAGGCCCACAATCAGCCCCAGCATTTT CASARVKAHNQPQHF
TRBJ2-3 TRBV7-2 many TRBD2 TGTGCCAGCAGCTACACTAGCGGGAGGGCAGATACGCAGTATTTT CASSYTSGRADTQYF
TRBJ2-5 TRBV6-4 . TRBD1 TGTGCCAGCAACCCGGGACAGAGACAAGAGACCCAGTACTTC CASNPGQRQETQYF
TRBJ1-1 TRBV6-2/TRBV6-3 . TRBD1 TGTGCCAGCAGTGCCGGGACAGGGGGTGCTACTGAAGCTTTCTTT CASSAGTGGATEAFF
TRBJ1-1 TRBV19 few . TGTGCCAGCAGATTGGACAGCCTGAACACTGAAGCTTTCTTT CASRLDSLNTEAFF
TRBJ2-5 TRBV25-1 . TRBD2 TGTGCCAGCTCGATTAGCGGGGGTAGCCAAGAGACCCAGTACTTC CASSISGGSQETQYF
TRBJ1-5 TRBV19 . TRBD1 TGTGCCAGTAGTATTGTAACAGGGGGAGGCAATCAGCCCCAGCATTTT CASSIVTGGGNQPQHF
TRBJ2-5 TRBV20-1 . . TGCAGTGCTAGAGTGGCCAGCGCGGGAGAGACCCAGTACTTC CSARVASAGETQYF
TRBJ1-1 TRBV14 few TRBD1 TGTGCCAGCAGCCAAAGGGGGCCCGGGGGGACCACTGAAGCTTTCTTT CASSQRGPGGTTEAFF
TRBJ1-2 TRBV12-3/TRBV12-4 . . TGTGCCAGCAGTCCCCAGGACTATGGCTACACCTTC CASSPQDYGYTF
TRBJ2-5 TRBV28 . . TGTGCCAGCAGTGCGCCGGGACCCGGACAAGAGACCCAGTACTTC CASSAPGPGQETQYF
TRBJ2-5 TRBV30 . . TGTGCCTGGAGTGTATTCCGGGGCCTAGCCAAAGAAACCCAGTACTTC CAWSVFRGLAKETQYF
TRBJ1-5 TRBV12-3/TRBV12-4 . TRBD1 TGTGCCAGCAGGGGGGGGACAGGGGGACATCAGCCCCAGCATTTT CASRGGTGGHQPQHF
TRBJ1-5 TRBV7-6 . TRBD1 TGTGCCAGCAGCTTCACAAGGGGGCGGCGGAATCAGCCCCAGCATTTT CASSFTRGRRNQPQHF
TRBJ1-2 TRBV5-3 . . TGTGCCAGAAGCTTAGACAGGATGAACGGCTACACCTTC CARSLDRMNGYTF
TRBJ2-7 TRBV12-3/TRBV12-4 few . TGTGCCAGCAGTGCGGGGGCCCCCGAGCAGTACTTC CASSAGAPEQYF
TRBJ1-2 TRBV5-6 . . TGTGCCAGCAGCGTGACAGTTGGTGGCTACACCTTC CASSVTVGGYTF
TRBJ2-1 TRBV5-1 . TRBD1 TGCGCCAGCAGCAGAGGACAGGGTGTGGTTTACAATGAGCAGTTCTTC CASSRGQGVVYNEQFF
TRBJ2-3 TRBV7-2 . . TGTGCCAGCAGCTTACTGGGCCATAGAGAGACGCAGTATTTT CASSLLGHRETQYF
TRBJ2-3 TRBV10-3 . TRBD1 TGTGCCATCAGTGGGACAGGGGACGGCACAGATACGCAGTATTTT CAISGTGDGTDTQYF
TRBJ1-2 TRBV10-3 few . TGTGCCATCAGTGAGGTGCCAGGTGGTGGCTACACCTTC CAISEVPGGGYTF
TRBJ2-7 TRBV7-8 . TRBD2 TGTGCCAGCAGCTTACTAGCGGGGCCCTCCTACGAGCAGTACTTC CASSLLAGPSYEQYF
TRBJ2-3 TRBV10-1 . . TGCGCCAGCAGTGAGGGCAGACCTAGCACAGATACGCAGTATTTT CASSEGRPSTDTQYF
TRBJ1-6 TRBV7-2 . TRBD1 TGTGCCAGCAGCCCGCGGACAGGGGGCTTAAATTCACCCCTCCACTTT CASSPRTGGLNSPLHF